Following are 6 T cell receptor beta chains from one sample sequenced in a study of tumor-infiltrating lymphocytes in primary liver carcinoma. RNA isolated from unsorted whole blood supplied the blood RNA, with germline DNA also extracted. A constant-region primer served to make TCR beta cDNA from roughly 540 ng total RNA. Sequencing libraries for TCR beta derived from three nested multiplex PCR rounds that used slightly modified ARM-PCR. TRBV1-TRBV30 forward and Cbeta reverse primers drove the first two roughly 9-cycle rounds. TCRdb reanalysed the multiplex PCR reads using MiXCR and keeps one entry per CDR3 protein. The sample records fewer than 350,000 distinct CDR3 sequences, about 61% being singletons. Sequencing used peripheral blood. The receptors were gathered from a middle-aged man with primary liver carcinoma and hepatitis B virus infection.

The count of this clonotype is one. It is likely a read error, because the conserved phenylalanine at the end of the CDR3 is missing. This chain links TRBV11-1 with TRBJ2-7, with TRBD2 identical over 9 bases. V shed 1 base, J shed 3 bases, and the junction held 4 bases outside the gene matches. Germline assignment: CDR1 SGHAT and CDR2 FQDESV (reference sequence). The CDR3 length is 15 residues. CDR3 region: CASSLGTSENYEQYL. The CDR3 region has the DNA TGTGCCAGCAGCTTAGGGACTAGCGAAAACTACGAGCAGTACTTG.

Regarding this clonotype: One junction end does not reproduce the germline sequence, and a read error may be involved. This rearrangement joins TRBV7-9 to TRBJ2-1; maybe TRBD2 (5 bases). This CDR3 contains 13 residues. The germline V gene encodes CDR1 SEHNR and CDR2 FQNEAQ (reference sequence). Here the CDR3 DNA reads TGTGTCAGCAGCTTAGTCGGAGGTAGTGAGCAGTTCTTC. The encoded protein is CVSSLVGGSEQFF.

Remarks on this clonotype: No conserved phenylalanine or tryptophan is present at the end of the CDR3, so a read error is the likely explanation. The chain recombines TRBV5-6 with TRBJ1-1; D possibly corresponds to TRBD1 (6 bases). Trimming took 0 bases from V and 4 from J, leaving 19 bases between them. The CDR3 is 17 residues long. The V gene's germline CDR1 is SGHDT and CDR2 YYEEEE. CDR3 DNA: TGTGCCAGCAGCTTGGCGGAGGAGGGGGTATTTGGCACTGAAGCTTTCTTA. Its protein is CASSLAEEGVFGTEAFL.

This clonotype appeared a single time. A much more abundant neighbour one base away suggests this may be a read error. The CDR3 spells CASIQLTGTSTDTQYF. CDR3 nucleotide sequence: TGTGCCAGCATCCAACTCACAGGAACAAGCACAGATACGCAGTATTTT. The chain combines TRBV4-2 with TRBJ2-3, with D maybe TRBD1 (5 bases). Germline-derived CDR1 and CDR2 are LGHNA and YNFKEQ. The CDR3 length is 16 residues.

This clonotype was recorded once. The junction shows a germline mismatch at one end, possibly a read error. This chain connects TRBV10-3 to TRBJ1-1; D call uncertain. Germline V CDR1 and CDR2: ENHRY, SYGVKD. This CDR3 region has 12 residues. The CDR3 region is CAINGVNTEALF. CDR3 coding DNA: TGTGCCATCAACGGAGTGAACACTGAAGCTTTATTT.

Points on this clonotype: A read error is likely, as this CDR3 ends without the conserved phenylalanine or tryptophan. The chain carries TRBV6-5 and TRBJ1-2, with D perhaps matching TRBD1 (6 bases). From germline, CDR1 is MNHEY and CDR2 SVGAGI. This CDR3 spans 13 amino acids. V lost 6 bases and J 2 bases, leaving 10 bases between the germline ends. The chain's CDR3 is CASRATGNYGYTI. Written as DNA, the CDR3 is TGTGCCAGCAGAGCAACAGGGAACTATGGCTACACCATC.